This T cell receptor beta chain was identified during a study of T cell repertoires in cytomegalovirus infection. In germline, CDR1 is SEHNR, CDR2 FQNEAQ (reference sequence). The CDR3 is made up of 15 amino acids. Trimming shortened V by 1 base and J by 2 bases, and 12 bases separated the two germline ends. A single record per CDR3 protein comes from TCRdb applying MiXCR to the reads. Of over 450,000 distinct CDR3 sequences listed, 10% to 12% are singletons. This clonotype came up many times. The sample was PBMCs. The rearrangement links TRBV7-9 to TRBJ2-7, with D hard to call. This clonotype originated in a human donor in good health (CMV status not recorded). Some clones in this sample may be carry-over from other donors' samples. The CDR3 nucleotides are TGTGCCAGCAGCTTAGGGGTTAGTGCCACCTACGAGCAGTACTTC. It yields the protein CASSLGVSATYEQYF.